This entry concerns a single TCR beta chain. Method: immunoSEQ multiplex PCR; TCRdb's copy keeps in-frame clones and lacks some. The sample includes 65,000 to 95,000 clones, 93% seen only once; the top ten take roughly 0.25%. These data belong to a study of technical replicates of blood from a handful of donors. There are 15 residues in the CDR3. V lost 5 bases and J lost 1; bases outside the gene matches: 5. Germline CDR1 and CDR2: ENHRY and SYGVKD. Sequencing was carried out using T cells isolated from PBMCs. The rearrangement joins TRBV10-3 to TRBJ2-5; 9 bases align to TRBD1. The receptor was derived from a human donor in good health. The CDR3 DNA reads as TGTGCCATCAGTCGGGACAGGGTCCCCCAAGAGACCCAGTACTTC. Its protein product is CAISRDRVPQETQYF.